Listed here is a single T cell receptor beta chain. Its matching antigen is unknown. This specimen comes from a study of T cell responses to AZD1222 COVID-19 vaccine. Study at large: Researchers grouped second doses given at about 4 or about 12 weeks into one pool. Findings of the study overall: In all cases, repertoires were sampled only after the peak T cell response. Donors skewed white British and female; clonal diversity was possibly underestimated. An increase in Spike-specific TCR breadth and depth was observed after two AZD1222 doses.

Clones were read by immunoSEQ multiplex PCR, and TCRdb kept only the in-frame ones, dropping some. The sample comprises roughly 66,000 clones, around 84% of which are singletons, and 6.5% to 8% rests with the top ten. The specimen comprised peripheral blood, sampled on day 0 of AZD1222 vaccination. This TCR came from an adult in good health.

The DNA for the CDR3 is TGCGCCAGCAGCCAAGGGGCAGGACAGAGGAGTTCCTACGAGCAGTACTTC. Translation: CASSQGAGQRSSYEQYF. J is TRBJ2-7 and V is TRBV4-3; D might be TRBD1 (6 bases). The germline CDR1 and CDR2 sequences are LGHNA and YSLEER. Trimming took 1 base from V and 1 from J, leaving 17 bases between them. The CDR3 is 17 amino acids.